This T cell receptor beta chain comes out of a study of T cells in Graves' hyperthyroidism and ophthalmopathy (dated by TCRdb to the late 2010s). Background for the entire study: Peripheral blood samples were taken at the time of initial diagnosis, prior to any treatment. TCR V-J signatures able to tell the groups apart were searched for in a discovery cohort of some 97 patients, of whom around 43 had Graves' ophthalmopathy and around 57 had stable Graves' hyperthyroidism. Prospective prediction of ophthalmopathy was tested in an independent validation cohort of 18 hyperthyroidism patients and 17 patients who later progressed to ophthalmopathy. The 100 discovery patients were divided at random into training and test sets in a 7:3 ratio. Thyroid tissue and blood T-cell repertoires from about six Graves' hyperthyroidism patients were also compared in the study. After sampling, hyperthyroidism patients received methimazole starting at 30 mg daily, and ophthalmopathy patients received high-dose intravenous methylprednisolone. TCR Vbeta CDR3 sequencing of fewer than 150 peripheral blood samples (over 40 ophthalmopathy, approximately 80 hyperthyroidism and around 17 progressor patients) is reported in the paper. Here is what the overall study found, with its caveats: In cross-validation, a model built on a 13 V-J signature told ophthalmopathy apart from stable hyperthyroidism with just under 90% sensitivity and around 83% specificity, and in testing the same model reached 80%/75%. In validation, progression to ophthalmopathy was predicted by the model with almost 71% sensitivity and 72.22% specificity, a median of 6.5 months before onset. Sample size was not statistically predetermined, and blinding of investigators to group allocation was not performed. Most expanded thyroid clonotypes (frequency above 0.001) were also found in blood, which suggests that blood repertoires may mirror thyroid immune responses.

Stable Graves' hyperthyroidism was defined as no progression to ophthalmopathy during 18 months of follow-up. The hyperthyroidism patients were between 18 and 65 years old and newly diagnosed, with a disease duration of less than 2 months. Any patient with an uncontrolled infection, another autoimmune disease, pregnancy or lactation was excluded. Diagnoses were based on clinical symptoms, serum thyroxine and TRAb, thyroid ultrasound and orbital computed tomography. PBMCs were separated from roughly 9.3 ml of fresh peripheral blood using Ficoll-Paque density gradient centrifugation. Total RNA was extracted with Trizol reagent, and quality was checked on an Agilent 2100 Bioanalyzer. A distance of 11 bases separates the germline ends of V and J, which lose 6 bases and 3 bases respectively. In the germline V gene, CDR1 corresponds to MNHNS and CDR2 to SASEGT. The CDR3 covers 14 residues, taking in both the cysteine and the phenylalanine. Just CDR3 DNA is preserved here, 42 bases in frame from base 1.

The TCR beta CDR3 regions were amplified from RNA transcripts. For the first round of RT-PCR on the TCR CDR3, the HTBI primer set was used together with the Qiagen OneStep RT-PCR kit. A second multiplex PCR round built the libraries, followed by size selection and purification. Paired-end sequencing of the libraries was performed with 100 bp reads on an Illumina HiSeq2000. As for the original processing: SOAPnuke was used to process the raw data, removing reads that contained adapters or uncalled bases, had a mean Phred below 15, or lacked an exact match to the constant primer or identifier. COPE v1.2.5 was used to merge the high-quality paired reads, and each unique nucleotide sequence was defined as a clonotype. MiTCR v1.1 was used to align the clonotypes against IMGT TRBV, TRBD and TRBJ reference segments. Analysis was restricted to V-J combinations with a frequency above 0.0001, which covered approximately 99% of repertoires. A TCS score was defined as the ratio of F50 (clonal expansion) to E x V (chaos), with BLOSUM62-based TCRdist applied between CDR3 peptides within each V-J. Welch's t-statistics and random forest reduced roughly 540 V-J features to about 13, which were used in a naive Bayes classifier (R e1071). The similarity between thyroid and blood repertoires was quantified using the Morisita-Horn index. TCRdb's own reprocessing of the public reads used fastp at Q25 and MiXCR and kept productive beta chains. For every CDR3 protein sequence, its rows merge into one entry that carries the most common genes and DNA. These V and J calls rely on TCRdb rather than the paper's analysis. This sample has about 840,000 distinct CDR3 sequences in its table, and 38% of those were observed once. The top ten constitute about 9% of the sample.

With regard to this clonotype: The clone's antigen remains unknown. Base qualities were left out, and no much larger clone turns up one base away.

Rearrangement joined TRBV6-1 to TRBJ1-4, with the D gene call left open. This clonotype was sampled from a man younger than 30 with Graves' hyperthyroidism. Sample: blood. The DNA sequence is as follows: TGTGCCAGCAGGGTCGGAGGACCTAATGAAAAACTGTTTTTT. It is translated as CASRVGGPNEKLFF.